A single sample is the source of the 18 T cell receptor beta chains below, sequenced in a study of T and B cells in COVID-19 patients. Blood genomic DNA input for TRB amplification was roughly 220-500 ng. BIOMED2 TRB-A/B primer pools were used in multiplex TRB PCR. TCRdb passed the multiplex PCR reads through MiXCR, listing each CDR3 protein once. Of 13,000 to 15,000 distinct CDR3 sequences listed, approximately 28% are singletons. Sample: blood. The receptors here all came from a human donor who had recovered from COVID-19.

Only a few counts were recorded for this clonotype. V usage is TRBV5-1 and J usage is TRBJ2-5; D is perhaps TRBD1 (5 bases). CDR1 and CDR2 (germline): SGHRS, YFSETQ. V lost 4 bases to trimming and J lost 7 bases, with 14 bases between them. The CDR3 consists of 13 residues. The CDR3 sequence: CASSRDSERTQYF. For the CDR3, the DNA is TGCGCCAGCAGCAGAGACAGCGAACGGACCCAGTACTTC.

At least ten counts were recorded for this clonotype. The chain couples TRBV12-3 or TRBV12-4 to TRBJ2-3; the D gene is possibly TRBD2 (6 bases). Trimming shortened V by 8 bases and J by 1 base, and 16 bases separated the two germline ends. The CDR3 sequence is 15 residues long. As DNA, the CDR3 is TGTGCCAGCTCGGGACTCCCCTTAGGCACAGATACGCAGTATTTT. It yields the protein CASSGLPLGTDTQYF.

The chain has TRBV6-5 and TRBJ1-5, with TRBD1 matching 7 bases. Germline CDR1 reads MNHEY; CDR2 reads SVGAGI. This CDR3 is 13 amino acids long. V shed 8 bases, J shed 0 bases, and the junction held 1 base outside the gene matches. CDR3 coding DNA: TGTGCCAGCGGGACAGTTAGCAATCAGCCCCAGCATTTT. Translated, it gives CASGTVSNQPQHF.

As to this clonotype: One junction end disagrees with the germline gene, perhaps due to a read error. This sequence joins TRBV27 and TRBJ2-7; D gene unclear. Germline V gives CDR1 MNHEY, CDR2 SMNVEV (reference sequence). The CDR3 sequence is 13 residues long. CDR3 region: CACSSHGAYEQYF. The CDR3 DNA is TGTGCCTGCAGTTCGCACGGAGCCTACGAGCAGTACTTC.

This clonotype was observed many times. This chain uses TRBV7-6 with TRBJ2-5; D possibly corresponds to TRBD2 (6 bases). CDR1 and CDR2 from the germline V gene are SGHVS and FNYEAQ. There are 17 residues in the CDR3. V lost 5 bases to trimming and J lost 5 bases, with 24 bases between them. Here the CDR3 DNA reads TGTGCCAGCAGCCCCCCCCCCGCACCCTCCCGGGGGGAGACCCAGTACTTC. This translates into CASSPPPAPSRGETQYF.

This rearrangement joins TRBV6-1 to TRBJ2-5, with D perhaps matching TRBD2 (5 bases). The CDR3 totals 16 residues. Trimming left V 0 bases short and J 5 bases short, with 16 bases between. CDR1 is MNHNS, CDR2 SASEGT, per germline. CDR3 loop: CASSEAEDSPAETQYF. CDR3 DNA: TGTGCCAGCAGTGAAGCGGAGGACTCTCCGGCTGAGACCCAGTACTTC.

The chain uses TRBV12-3 or TRBV12-4 and TRBJ1-1; TRBD1 agrees at 8 bases. CDR3 size: 14 residues. The trim removed 5 bases at V and 13 bases at J, leaving 15 bases unmatched. CDR3 protein: CASSITPTGESDFF. The CDR3 region has the DNA TGTGCCAGCAGTATCACTCCGACAGGGGAGAGTGATTTCTTT.

This clonotype was counted only a few times. The genes are TRBV5-1 and TRBJ2-1, with TRBD2 matching 10 bases. CDR3 size: 14 residues. V lost 7 bases and J lost 2; bases outside the gene matches: 3. Germline lookup yields CDR1 SGHRS and CDR2 YFSETQ. The CDR3 DNA reads as TGCGCCAGCCAGCGGGGGGGCGCCTACAATGAGCAGTTCTTC. As protein: CASQRGGAYNEQFF.

J is TRBJ1-5 and V is TRBV7-9; a weak D match, TRBD1 (5 bases). V was pared by 5 bases and J by 1 base, with 9 bases between. Germline CDR1 is SEHNR and CDR2 is FQNEAQ (reference sequence). CDR3 length: 14 residues. This CDR3 reads CASSPRDSNQPQHF. CDR3 bases: TGTGCCAGCAGCCCACGGGACAGCAATCAGCCCCAGCATTTT.

This clonotype is judged medium-sized. The chain couples TRBV27 to TRBJ2-7; 8 positions agree with TRBD2. The CDR3 loop spans 13 amino acids. The germline CDR1 and CDR2 sequences are MNHEY and SMNVEV (reference sequence). The J segment lost 1 base and the V segment lost 4 bases, leaving 0 bases of the junction unmatched. In nucleotides, the CDR3 is TGTGCCAGCAGTTCGGGAGGGTCCTACGAGCAGTACTTC. Protein product: CASSSGGSYEQYF.

This clonotype was detected ten times or more. The chain combines TRBV10-3 with TRBJ2-1; TRBD2 matches 8 bases. The germline CDR1 and CDR2 sequences are ENHRY and SYGVKD. V dropped 3 bases and J dropped 10; count of bases not matched to a gene: 8. The CDR3 runs 14 residues. For the CDR3, the DNA is TGTGCCATCAGTGATGGCGGGAGGACCCACGAGCAGTTCTTC. It yields the protein CAISDGGRTHEQFF.

This clonotype counts as medium-sized. V is TRBV19 and J is TRBJ1-1; D is unresolved. Looked up from germline, CDR1 is LNHDA and CDR2 is SQIVND (reference sequence). This CDR3 comprises 13 residues. Trimming stripped 7 bases from V and 2 bases from J, with 11 bases between. CDR3 residues: CASIKEANTEAFF. As DNA, the CDR3 is TGTGCCAGTATAAAGGAGGCTAACACTGAAGCTTTCTTT.

With regard to this clonotype: This may come from a read error, since a much larger clone is one base off. The rearrangement joins TRBV19 to TRBJ1-5; 8 nucleotides match TRBD1. Germline CDR1 and CDR2: LNHDA and SQIVND (reference sequence). V shed 4 bases and J 5 bases; nucleotides not matched to a gene: 7. The CDR3 is 15 amino acids. The DNA of the CDR3 is TGTGCCAGTAGTACCTGGACAGGGTTGGATCAGCCCCAGCATTTT. It specifies CASSTWTGLDQPQHF.

This clonotype was detected a few times. J is TRBJ1-4 and V is TRBV5-1; D ambiguous. With 2 bases removed from V and 8 bases from J, the gap between germline ends came to 13 bases. The CDR3 extends over 14 amino acids. CDR1 is SGHRS and CDR2 is YFSETQ in the germline V gene. CDR3 amino acids: CASSFSGVKEKLFF. The CDR3 coding sequence is TGCGCCAGCAGCTTTAGTGGGGTGAAGGAAAAACTGTTTTTT.

Relative to its sample, this clonotype is medium-sized. V usage is TRBV30 and J usage is TRBJ2-6; a possible D gene is TRBD1 (6 bases). This CDR3 region has 13 residues. Trimming cost V 3 bases and J 11 bases, with 14 bases left between them. Germline loops: CDR1 GTSNPN, CDR2 SVGIG (reference sequence). CDR3 loop: CAWRIDRPYVLTF. DNA of the CDR3: TGTGCCTGGAGGATTGACAGGCCCTACGTCCTGACTTTC.

This chain connects TRBV7-9 to TRBJ2-5; TRBD1 aligns across 9 bases. Trimming removed 2 bases from V and 2 bases from J; junction bases left unmatched: 24. Per germline, CDR1 SEHNR and CDR2 FQNEAQ (reference sequence). CDR3 size: 22 residues. CDR3 DNA sequence: TGTGCCAGCAGCTTAAAGGAGCGGACAGGGGAGGAGGGCGTGCGGCGGCAAGAGACCCAGTACTTC. Its protein is CASSLKERTGEEGVRRQETQYF. The full variable domain, in which reference TRBV7-9 and TRBJ2-5 provide the parts outside the CDR3, is DTGVSQNPRHKITKRGQNVTFRCDPISEHNRLYWYRQTLGQGPEFLTYFQNEAQLEKSRLLSDRFSAERPKGSFSTLEIQRTEQGDSAMYLCASSLKERTGEEGVRRQETQYFGPGTRLLVL.

Only one count was recorded for this clonotype. The V gene is TRBV19, the J gene TRBJ1-4, with 9 nucleotides matching TRBD1. Germline V gives CDR1 LNHDA, CDR2 SQIVND (reference sequence). The V and J ends lost 6 bases and 7 bases, in that order; junction bases with no gene match: 6. The CDR3 covers 14 residues. DNA for the CDR3: TGTGCCAGTAGCCCCGGGACAGGGCGTGAAAAACTGTTTTTT. Protein product: CASSPGTGREKLFF. The full variable domain, its missing parts supplied by reference TRBV19 and TRBJ1-4, is DGGITQSPKYLFRKEGQNVTLSCEQNLNHDAMYWYRQDPGQGLRLIYYSQIVNDFQKGDIAEGYSVSREKKESFPLTVTSAQKNPTAFYLCASSPGTGREKLFFGSGTQLSVL.

This clonotype is large (0.1 to 1%) in the sample. The V and J genes are TRBV5-4 and TRBJ2-7; no reliable D call. The V end was cut by 0 bases, the J end by 4 bases, with 8 bases between. The CDR3 spans 13 residues. Germline CDR1 is SGHNT and CDR2 is YYREEE (reference sequence). The CDR3 DNA is TGTGCCAGCAGCTTGGGAGGCCGTTACGAGCAGTACTTC. This translates into CASSLGGRYEQYF.